This TCR beta chain derives from a study of post-analysis software for immune sequencing data. In its sample, this clonotype was seen once. What it binds is unknown. The TCR beta cDNA libraries carried unique molecular identifiers. TCRdb re-called the PCR reads with MiXCR, one entry per CDR3 protein. The sample records about 260,000 distinct CDR3 sequences, 35% to 45% being singletons. The CDR3 runs 16 residues. CDR1 DFQATT and CDR2 SNEGSKA come from the germline V gene (reference sequence). After removal of 5 bases from V and 0 bases from J, the junction contained 10 bases not matched to a gene. General study results and limits: A handful of TRBV segments appeared more often in patients than in controls, and TRBV5-6, TRBV5-1 and TRBV20-1 were among these.

Material for sequencing was blood. This sequence originates from a girl under 18 with multiple sclerosis. The chain is built from TRBV20-1 and TRBJ2-3, with 8 bases lining up with TRBD2. The CDR3: CSAPPLASGSTDTQYF. The CDR3, as DNA: TGCAGTGCTCCACCCCTAGCTAGCGGGAGCACAGATACGCAGTATTTT.